The 32 T cell receptor beta chains below were found in one sample sequenced in a study of graft-versus-host responses after intestinal transplantation. The method was immunoSEQ multiplex PCR; TCRdb's version includes in-frame clones alone and lacks a portion of them. The sample carries 15,000 or so clones, just under 95% recorded once. The material sequenced was PBMCs, taken 9 days after transplant. The receptors originated from a human patient who received an intestinal transplant, so some T cells may come from the graft donor.

The CDR3 reads CASSEYPLRGTGELFF. The CDR3 region has the DNA TGTGCCAGCAGTGAATATCCCCTAAGGGGCACCGGGGAGCTGTTTTTT. This chain uses TRBV25-1 with TRBJ2-2, with a possible D match to TRBD1 (5 bases). Germline assignment: CDR1 MGHDK and CDR2 SYGVNS. Trimming pared 0 bases from V and 4 bases from J, leaving 12 bases between. The CDR3 loop spans 16 amino acids.

V is TRBV7-6 and J is TRBJ2-1; possibly TRBD1 for D (6 bases). V gave up 1 base and J gave up 9 bases, with 7 bases separating them. The CDR3 is 12 residues long. Germline CDR1 reads SGHVS; CDR2 reads FNYEAQ. The CDR3, as DNA: TGTGCCAGCAGCTTAGAAGGGGGTGAGCAGTTCTTC. Its translation is CASSLEGGEQFF.

The rearrangement joins TRBV28 to TRBJ2-7; 7 bases align to TRBD1. V trimming: 5 bases; J trimming: 2 bases; junction bases outside the gene matches: 6. CDR1 is MDHEN, CDR2 SYDVKM, per germline. There are 14 residues in the CDR3. CDR3 nucleotide sequence: TGTGCCAGCAGTCCGGGACAGCTCCCCTACGAGCAGTACTTC. It encodes CASSPGQLPYEQYF.

As concerns this clone: Other DNA sequences in the same sample also yield this CDR3. The V and J genes are TRBV4-1 and TRBJ2-7; TRBD1 is a possible D gene (6 bases). This CDR3 contains 14 residues. CDR1 and CDR2 (germline): MGHRA, YSYEKL. The V end lost 6 bases, the J end lost 5 bases, and 17 bases lay between the germline ends. The CDR3 nucleotides are TGCGCCAGCAGTCAAAACAGGGACCCCCACGAGCAGTACTTC. Its translation is CASSQNRDPHEQYF.

The chain carries TRBV15 and TRBJ2-7; 7 positions match TRBD1. This CDR3 comprises 16 residues. V trimming: 0 bases; J trimming: 4 bases; junction bases outside the gene matches: 9. CDR1 and CDR2 (germline): LNHNV, YYDKDF (reference sequence). CDR3 protein: CATSRDWDSPTYEQYF. CDR3 bases: TGTGCCACCAGCAGAGATTGGGACAGTCCGACTTACGAGCAGTACTTC.

The chain recombines TRBV7-8 with TRBJ2-7, with TRBD1 matching over 8 bases. CDR1 and CDR2 from the germline V gene are SGHVS and FQNEAQ. The CDR3 is 17 amino acids. The J segment lost 1 base and the V segment lost 1 base, leaving 9 bases of the junction unmatched. The CDR3 coding sequence is TGTGCCAGCAGCTTAGAAACCTGGCAGGGGGCATCCTACGAGCAGTACTTC. As protein: CASSLETWQGASYEQYF.

The gene calls are TRBV9 and TRBJ2-2; 13 nucleotides agree with TRBD2. V was clipped by 3 bases and J by 5 bases; unmatched bases: 4. In germline, CDR1 is SGDLS, CDR2 YYNGEE. The CDR3 totals 16 residues. This chain's CDR3 is CASSAGLAGVTGELFF. CDR3 coding DNA: TGTGCCAGCAGCGCCGGACTAGCGGGGGTAACCGGGGAGCTGTTTTTT.

The rearrangement joins TRBV28 to TRBJ2-3; either TRBD1 or TRBD2 may fit D (5 bases each). The germline gives CDR1 MDHEN, CDR2 SYDVKM. This CDR3 comprises 15 residues. The V end lost 8 bases, the J end lost 4 bases, and 19 bases lay between the germline ends. The DNA of the CDR3 is TGTGCCAGCGCTCCTGGGACGGCAGCCCCAGATACGCAGTATTTT. Amino acids: CASAPGTAAPDTQYF. The complete variable domain, with remaining parts taken from reference TRBV28 and TRBJ2-3, reads DVKVTQSSRYLVKRTGEKVFLECVQDMDHENMFWYRQDPGLGLRLIYFSYDVKMKEKGDIPEGYSVSREKKERFSLILESASTNQTSMYLCASAPGTAAPDTQYFGPGTRLTVL.

This clone was seen only once. V is TRBV6-6 and J is TRBJ2-7; 7 bases are a match to TRBD1. CDR3 size: 14 residues. Per the germline V gene, CDR1 is MNHNY and CDR2 is SVGAGI (reference sequence). The trim removed 7 bases at V and 4 bases at J, leaving 10 bases unmatched. CDR3 in DNA: TGTGCCAGCACTATAAGGTGGGACAGTTACGAGCAGTACTTC. It specifies CASTIRWDSYEQYF.

The chain combines TRBV27 with TRBJ2-1; 10 bases match TRBD2. The junction had 9 bases not matched to a gene; V was cut back by 8 bases and J by 8 bases. Germline CDR1 and CDR2: MNHEY and SMNVEV (reference sequence). The CDR3 loop spans 14 amino acids. In DNA, the CDR3 is TGTGCCAGCCTTAGCGGGAGGACGTCCGATGAGCAGTTCTTC. Residues: CASLSGRTSDEQFF.

This clone was observed a few times. Because it lacks the conserved phenylalanine or tryptophan at the end, this CDR3 is likely a read error. It is unclear where the CDR3 begins or ends on the DNA, so no DNA is shown, and the CDR3 is as TCRdb lists it. The chain is built from TRBV21-1 and TRBJ2-7; the tabulated D call, TRBD2, remains unverified against the DNA. TRBV21-1 is marked as a pseudogene. Termini included, the CDR3 measures 12 amino acids. The CDR3: CASTRKVCGPLG.

The rearrangement joins TRBV9 to TRBJ1-1; the D gene is possibly TRBD1 (6 bases). This CDR3 spans 14 amino acids. V lost 3 bases and J 1 base, leaving 10 bases between the germline ends. Germline V gives CDR1 SGDLS, CDR2 YYNGEE. The CDR3 loop is CASSAGGGNTEAFF. The CDR3 DNA follows: TGTGCCAGCAGCGCCGGAGGGGGGAACACTGAAGCTTTCTTT.

This sequence joins TRBV7-8 and TRBJ1-1; no clear D. There are 14 residues in the CDR3. The V end was cut by 5 bases, the J end by 1 base, with 11 bases between. CDR1 is SGHVS, CDR2 FQNEAQ, per germline. The CDR3 DNA is TGTGCCAGCAGCCTCGGACGGACGAACACTGAAGCTTTCTTT. Its protein is CASSLGRTNTEAFF.

The chain employs TRBV14 and TRBJ2-7; the match to TRBD2 covers 7 bases. Germline trimming cut 4 bases from V and 12 bases from J; bases unmatched to any gene: 6. The CDR3 has 11 residues. Germline CDR1 reads SGHDN; CDR2 reads FVKESK. The CDR3: CASSLGLVRYF. DNA for the CDR3: TGTGCCAGCAGCCTTGGACTAGTAAGGTACTTC.

The chain employs TRBV7-9 and TRBJ2-1; tentative D call: TRBD1 (6 bases). CDR3 size: 12 residues. V lost 3 bases and J lost 11, with 11 bases in between. Germline V gene lookup returns CDR1 SEHNR and CDR2 FQNEAQ (reference sequence). The CDR3 is CASSFDGQQQFF. The DNA for the CDR3 is TGTGCCAGCAGCTTTGATGGACAGCAGCAGTTCTTC. Complete variable domain (other parts from reference TRBV7-9 and TRBJ2-1): DTGVSQNPRHKITKRGQNVTFRCDPISEHNRLYWYRQTLGQGPEFLTYFQNEAQLEKSRLLSDRFSAERPKGSFSTLEIQRTEQGDSAMYLCASSFDGQQQFFGPGTRLTVL.

The J gene is TRBJ2-5, the V gene TRBV5-5; tentative D call: TRBD1 (5 bases). This CDR3 comprises 14 residues. CDR1 and CDR2 (germline): SGHKS, YYEKEE (reference sequence). The V gene lost 4 bases and the J gene lost 1 base, with 11 bases spanning the gap. DNA of the CDR3: TGTGCCAGCAGCCTAGGACAAGTCCAAGAGACCCAGTACTTC. Translation gives CASSLGQVQETQYF.

The J gene is TRBJ2-7, the V gene TRBV5-1; 9 positions agree with TRBD1. The germline CDR1 and CDR2 sequences are SGHRS and YFSETQ. The CDR3 length is 14 residues. V lost 0 bases and J lost 6; bases outside the gene matches: 4. As DNA, the CDR3 is TGCGCCAGCAGCTTGGAAAACAGGGGGCCCGAGCAGTACTTC. The encoded protein is CASSLENRGPEQYF.

The V and J genes are TRBV4-1 and TRBJ2-4; 7 bases agree with TRBD2. The junction had 9 bases not matched to a gene; V was cut back by 3 bases and J by 4 bases. In germline, CDR1 is MGHRA, CDR2 YSYEKL. This CDR3 has 16 amino acids. The CDR3 spells CASSQEPWGGKNIQYF. The DNA for the CDR3 is TGCGCCAGCAGCCAGGAGCCCTGGGGGGGGAAAAACATTCAGTACTTC.

V and J are TRBV19 and TRBJ2-3, with 9 bases lining up with TRBD1. From germline, CDR1 is LNHDA and CDR2 SQIVND (reference sequence). Trimming removed 1 base from V and 6 bases from J; junction bases left unmatched: 2. The length of the CDR3 is 14 residues. This chain's CDR3 is CASSIVGTGDTQYF. DNA for the CDR3: TGTGCCAGTAGTATAGTTGGGACAGGGGATACGCAGTATTTT.

This chain connects TRBV28 to TRBJ1-2; the D gene is possibly TRBD1 (5 bases). The V and J ends lost 5 bases and 6 bases respectively, with 7 bases between them. Germline V gene lookup returns CDR1 MDHEN and CDR2 SYDVKM. CDR3 length: 11 amino acids. CDR3 DNA: TGTGCCAGCAGTCTGGGGGATGGCTACACCTTC. Translated, it gives CASSLGDGYTF.

The chain joins TRBV9 to TRBJ2-5; D assignment may be TRBD1 or TRBD2 (5 bases each). The CDR3 contains 15 residues. V lost 2 bases and J 5 bases, leaving 16 bases between the germline ends. Germline V gene data show CDR1 as SGDLS and CDR2 as YYNGEE. The CDR3 bases are TGTGCCAGCAGCGTCGGGACGGCCAGCAGGGAGACCCAGTACTTC. This codes for CASSVGTASRETQYF.

The J gene is TRBJ1-2, the V gene TRBV4-2; D gene unclear. The CDR3 contains 15 residues. Germline V gene sequence: CDR1 LGHNA, CDR2 YNFKEQ. The V end lost 1 base, the J end lost 1 base, and 10 bases lay between the germline ends. CDR3 sequence reads: CASSQGAGLNYGYTF. CDR3 coding DNA: TGTGCCAGCAGCCAAGGGGCAGGACTTAACTATGGCTACACCTTC.

This sequence joins TRBV4-1 and TRBJ2-7; TRBD2 agrees at 8 bases. J gave up 1 base and V 0 bases, and 5 bases lay outside the gene matches. Looked up from germline, CDR1 is MGHRA and CDR2 is YSYEKL. The CDR3 has 16 amino acids. DNA for the CDR3: TGCGCCAGCAGCCAAGAAGGGGGGACTAGGTCCTACGAGCAGTACTTC. This codes for CASSQEGGTRSYEQYF.

The CDR3 sequence: CASSELAVYNEQFF. CDR3 in DNA: TGTGCCAGCAGTGAGCTAGCGGTGTACAATGAGCAGTTCTTC. The gene calls are TRBV6-1 and TRBJ2-1; 7 bases match TRBD2. Germline values: CDR1 MNHNS, CDR2 SASEGT. V lost 3 bases and J lost 4; bases outside the gene matches: 3. This CDR3 contains 14 residues.

Only one count was recorded for this clone. The chain joins TRBV27 to TRBJ1-2; D may be TRBD1 (6 bases). The germline V and J ends were trimmed by 6 bases and 4 bases, with 15 bases remaining between them. This CDR3 contains 14 residues. Germline CDR1 is MNHEY and CDR2 is SMNVEV (reference sequence). For the CDR3, the DNA is TGTGCCAGCAGCGGGGGCGCAGATACCTATGGCTACACCTTC. Its protein is CASSGGADTYGYTF.

The chain uses TRBV11-2 and TRBJ2-3; unclear D gene. The CDR3 has 13 amino acids. The germline V and J ends were trimmed by 4 bases and 5 bases, with 10 bases remaining between them. Per the germline V gene, CDR1 is SGHAT and CDR2 is FQNNGV. The CDR3 sequence: CASSSGSLDTQYF. DNA for the CDR3: TGTGCCAGCAGCTCCGGGTCGTTAGATACGCAGTATTTT.

The gene calls are TRBV11-2 and TRBJ2-7; D may correspond to TRBD1 or TRBD2 (5 bases each). Germline V gene lookup returns CDR1 SGHAT and CDR2 FQNNGV. Trimming pared 2 bases from V and 5 bases from J, leaving 19 bases between. The CDR3 totals 16 residues. The CDR3 region is CASSLPSPGPPDEQYF. The DNA for the CDR3 is TGTGCCAGCAGCTTACCCTCCCCGGGGCCCCCCGACGAGCAGTACTTC.

The V gene is TRBV5-4, the J gene TRBJ2-2; 9 bases agree with TRBD2. This CDR3 has 16 residues. From germline, CDR1 is SGHNT and CDR2 YYREEE (reference sequence). V gave up 3 bases and J gave up 1 base; unmatched junction bases: 4. CDR3 amino acids: CASSSTSGLNTGELFF. CDR3 nucleotide sequence: TGTGCCAGCAGCTCAACTAGCGGGTTGAACACCGGGGAGCTGTTTTTT. Looking up the rest from reference TRBV5-4 and TRBJ2-2 gives the full variable domain: ETGVTQSPTHLIKTRGQQVTLRCSSQSGHNTVSWYQQALGQGPQFIFQYYREEENGRGNFPPRFSGLQFPNYSSELNVNALELDDSALYLCASSSTSGLNTGELFFGEGSRLTVL.

The chain recombines TRBV9 with TRBJ1-4; TRBD1 matches at 7 bases. Trimming at V came to 0 bases and at J to 4 bases, leaving 6 bases not matched to a gene. This CDR3 contains 16 residues. Germline assignment: CDR1 SGDLS and CDR2 YYNGEE. The CDR3 DNA sequence: TGTGCCAGCAGCGTAGGAAGGGACAGCTTTAATGAAAAACTGTTTTTT. This translates into CASSVGRDSFNEKLFF.

In its sample, this clone was seen once. The chain couples TRBV12-1 to TRBJ2-1; the tabulated D call, TRBD2, remains unverified against the DNA. TRBV12-1 is a known pseudogene. This CDR3 comprises 12 residues. Here the CDR3 DNA reads TGTGCCAGCAGCTTGGCAGCGCATGAGCAGTTCTTC. This sequence encodes CASSLAAHEQFF.

This chain joins TRBV30 and TRBJ2-2; a possible D gene is TRBD1 (5 bases). Trimming took off 4 bases at V and 1 base at J, with 13 bases between the two ends. This CDR3 has 15 residues. CDR1 is GTSNPN, CDR2 SVGIG, per germline (reference sequence). CDR3 protein: CAWNTGQGNTGELFF. In DNA, the CDR3 is TGTGCCTGGAATACCGGCCAGGGGAACACCGGGGAGCTGTTTTTT. Together with reference TRBV30 and TRBJ2-2, the CDR3 gives the full variable domain: SQTIHQWPATLVQPVGSPLSLECTVEGTSNPNLYWYRQAAGRGLQLLFYSVGIGQISSEVPQNLSASRPQDRQFILSSKKLLLSDSGFYLCAWNTGQGNTGELFFGEGSRLTVL.

Written as DNA, the CDR3 is TGTGCCAGTAGTATATGGACCCCTAGCTCCTACAATGAGCAGTTCTTC. Its protein is CASSIWTPSSYNEQFF. The chain joins TRBV19 to TRBJ2-1; D is unclear. The CDR3 spans 16 residues. V gave up 2 bases and J gave up 0 bases, with 11 bases separating them. Germline-derived CDR1 and CDR2 are LNHDA and SQIVND (reference sequence).